This TCR beta chain was recorded in a study of blood T cell repertoires in COVID-19. Study at large: Donors in the United States, Italy and Spain gave samples during acute or convalescent COVID-19.

Original data processing: Amplification of reference gene primers was used by the study to estimate nucleated cell counts. Method: immunoSEQ multiplex PCR; TCRdb's copy keeps in-frame clones and lacks some. For V, J and clone size, that table is used; D and trimming come from the DNA. The sample has around 270,000 clones, 70% to 90% seen once. The V segment lost 3 bases and the J segment 4 bases; nucleotides outside the gene matches: 12. This CDR3 has 16 amino acids. CDR1 and CDR2 from the germline V gene are SGDLS and YYNGEE. The rearrangement uses TRBV9 and TRBJ1-2; 7 bases align to TRBD1. Sequencing was done on a sample of peripheral blood. The source of this sequence is a man aged 30 to 45 with active or convalescent COVID-19. The CDR3, as DNA: TGTGCCAGCAGCGCCCGACAGGGTGGATCGGTCTATGGCTACACCTTC. As protein: CASSARQGGSVYGYTF.